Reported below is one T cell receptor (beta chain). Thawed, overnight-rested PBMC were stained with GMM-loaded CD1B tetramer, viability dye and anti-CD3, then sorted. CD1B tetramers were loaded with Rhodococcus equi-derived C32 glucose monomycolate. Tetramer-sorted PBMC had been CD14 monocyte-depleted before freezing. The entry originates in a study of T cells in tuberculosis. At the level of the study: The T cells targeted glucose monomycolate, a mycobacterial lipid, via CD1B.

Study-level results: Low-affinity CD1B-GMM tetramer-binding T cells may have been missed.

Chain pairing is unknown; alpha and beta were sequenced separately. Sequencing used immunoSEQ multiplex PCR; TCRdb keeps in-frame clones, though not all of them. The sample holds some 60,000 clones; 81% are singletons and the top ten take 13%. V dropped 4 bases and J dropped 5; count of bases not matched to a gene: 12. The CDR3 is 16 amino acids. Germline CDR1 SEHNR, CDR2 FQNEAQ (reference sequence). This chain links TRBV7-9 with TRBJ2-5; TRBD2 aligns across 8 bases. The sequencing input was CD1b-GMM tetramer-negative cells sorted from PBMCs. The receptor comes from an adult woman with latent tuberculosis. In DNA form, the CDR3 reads TGTGCCAGCAGCTCAGGACACGGGGGGGGCAGGGAGACCCAGTACTTC. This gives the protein CASSSGHGGGRETQYF.